This T cell receptor beta chain is drawn from a study of shared T cell receptors in the human thymus. TCRdb's copy holds only in-frame clones and misses some; the assay was immunoSEQ multiplex PCR. This table holds almost 550,000 clones, 78% found once. Germline V gene lookup returns CDR1 LNHNV and CDR2 YYDKDF (reference sequence). Trimming stripped 0 bases from V and 4 bases from J, with 13 bases between. The CDR3 loop spans 15 amino acids. The sample was also reused in another study, on human thymus T cells. That study adds: Corrective surgery for congenital heart defects was being performed on the healthy Finnish infants who were the donors. From resections taken during corrective heart surgery, the thymus tissue was obtained. Thymic and blood repertoires seemed to show skewed V and J gene use. A high degree of thymic repertoire overlap among unrelated individuals was reported in related research.

The origin of this receptor is a boy in the first two years of life with a congenital heart defect. Sequenced input: thymocytes. The chain joins TRBV15 to TRBJ2-7; the D gene is possibly TRBD1 (5 bases). The CDR3 sequence: CATSRDRRVQYEQYF. CDR3 DNA sequence: TGTGCCACCAGCAGAGATCGCAGGGTCCAGTACGAGCAGTACTTC. Filled out from reference TRBV15 and TRBJ2-7, the complete variable domain reads DAMVIQNPRYQVTQFGKPVTLSCSQTLNHNVMYWYQQKSSQAPKLLFHYYDKDFNNEADTPDNFQSRRPNTSFCFLDIRSPGLGDTAMYLCATSRDRRVQYEQYFGPGTRLTVT.